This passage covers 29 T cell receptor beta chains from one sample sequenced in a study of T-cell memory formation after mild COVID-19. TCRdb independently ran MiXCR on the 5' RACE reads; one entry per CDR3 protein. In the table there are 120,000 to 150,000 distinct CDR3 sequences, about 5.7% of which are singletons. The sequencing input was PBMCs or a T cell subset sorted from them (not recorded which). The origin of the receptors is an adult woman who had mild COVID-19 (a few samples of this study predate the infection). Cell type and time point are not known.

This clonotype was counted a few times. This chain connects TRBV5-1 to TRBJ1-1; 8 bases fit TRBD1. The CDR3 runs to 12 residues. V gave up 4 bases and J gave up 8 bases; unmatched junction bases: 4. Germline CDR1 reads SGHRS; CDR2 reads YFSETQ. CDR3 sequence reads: CASSLGQAEAFF. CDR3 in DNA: TGCGCCAGCAGCCTGGGACAGGCGGAAGCTTTCTTT.

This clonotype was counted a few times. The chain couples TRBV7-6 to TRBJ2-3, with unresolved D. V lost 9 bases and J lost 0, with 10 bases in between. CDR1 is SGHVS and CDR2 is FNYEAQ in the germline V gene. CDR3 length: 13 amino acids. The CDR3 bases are TGTGCCAGTCAACCGCGTAGCACAGATACGCAGTATTTT. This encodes CASQPRSTDTQYF.

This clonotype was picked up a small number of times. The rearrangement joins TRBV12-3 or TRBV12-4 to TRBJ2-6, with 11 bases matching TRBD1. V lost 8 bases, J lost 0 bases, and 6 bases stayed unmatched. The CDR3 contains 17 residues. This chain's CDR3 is CASGPGQGASGANVLTF. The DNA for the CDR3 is TGTGCCAGCGGACCCGGACAGGGGGCCTCTGGGGCCAACGTCCTGACTTTC.

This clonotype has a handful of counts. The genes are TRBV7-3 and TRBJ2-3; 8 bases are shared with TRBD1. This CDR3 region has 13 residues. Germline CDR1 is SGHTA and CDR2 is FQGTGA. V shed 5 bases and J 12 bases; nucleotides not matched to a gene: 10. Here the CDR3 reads CASSPGQGGFQYF. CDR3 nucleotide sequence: TGTGCCAGCAGCCCTGGACAGGGCGGGTTTCAGTATTTT.

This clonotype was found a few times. The chain's CDR3 is CASSSGPREAGELFF. CDR3 DNA sequence: TGTGCCAGCAGCTCCGGGCCCAGGGAGGCCGGGGAGCTGTTTTTT. The chain employs TRBV5-5 and TRBJ2-2, with D maybe TRBD2 (6 bases). CDR1 is SGHKS, CDR2 YYEKEE, per germline (reference sequence). This CDR3 has 15 amino acids. The V and J ends lost 3 bases and 6 bases respectively, with 15 bases between them.

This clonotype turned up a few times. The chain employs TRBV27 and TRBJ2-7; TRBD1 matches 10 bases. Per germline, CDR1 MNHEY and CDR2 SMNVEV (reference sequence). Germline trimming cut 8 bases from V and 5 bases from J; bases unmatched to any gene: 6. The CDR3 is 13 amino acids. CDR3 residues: CASRGQGRHEQYF. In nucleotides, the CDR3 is TGTGCCAGCCGGGGACAGGGGCGGCACGAGCAGTACTTC.

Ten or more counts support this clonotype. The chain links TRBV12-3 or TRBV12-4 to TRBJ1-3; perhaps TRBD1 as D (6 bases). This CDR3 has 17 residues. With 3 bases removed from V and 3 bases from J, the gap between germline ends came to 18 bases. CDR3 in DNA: TGTGCCAGCAGTTTCTACGGTCGGGGGGCGAGTGGAAACACCATATATTTT. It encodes CASSFYGRGASGNTIYF.

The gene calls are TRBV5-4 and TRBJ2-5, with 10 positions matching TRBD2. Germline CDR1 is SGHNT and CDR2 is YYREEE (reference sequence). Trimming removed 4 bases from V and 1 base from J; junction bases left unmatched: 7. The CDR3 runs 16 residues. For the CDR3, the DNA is TGTGCCAGCAGCCCCTATAGCGGGAGGCCCCAAGAGACCCAGTACTTC. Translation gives CASSPYSGRPQETQYF.

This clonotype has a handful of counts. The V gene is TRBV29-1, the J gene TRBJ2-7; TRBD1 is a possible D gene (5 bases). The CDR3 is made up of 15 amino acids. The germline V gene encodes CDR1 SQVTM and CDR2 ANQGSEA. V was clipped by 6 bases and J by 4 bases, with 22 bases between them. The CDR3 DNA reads TGCAGCGTCAAACCCCAGGGTGTGGGGCGTTACGAGCAGTACTTC. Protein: CSVKPQGVGRYEQYF.

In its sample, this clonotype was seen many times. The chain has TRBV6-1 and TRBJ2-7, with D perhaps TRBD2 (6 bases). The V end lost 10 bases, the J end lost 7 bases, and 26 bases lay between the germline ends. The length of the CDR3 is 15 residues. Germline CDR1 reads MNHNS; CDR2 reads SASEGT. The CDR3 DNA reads TGTGCCATCGCCTTGGGCCTCACCCTAGCGCGGGAGCAGTACTTC. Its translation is CAIALGLTLAREQYF.

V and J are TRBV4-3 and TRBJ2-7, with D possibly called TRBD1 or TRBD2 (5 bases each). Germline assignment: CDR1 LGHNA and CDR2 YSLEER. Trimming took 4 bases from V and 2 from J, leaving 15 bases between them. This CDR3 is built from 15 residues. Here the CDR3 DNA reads TGCGCCAGCAGCCTACTTGGGACCAACACCTACGAGCAGTACTTC. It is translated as CASSLLGTNTYEQYF.

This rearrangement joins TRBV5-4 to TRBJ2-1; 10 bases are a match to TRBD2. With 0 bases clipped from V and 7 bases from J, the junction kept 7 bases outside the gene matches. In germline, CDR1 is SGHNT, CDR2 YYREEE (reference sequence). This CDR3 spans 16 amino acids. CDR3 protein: CASSLGGLAGANEQFF. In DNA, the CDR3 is TGTGCCAGCAGCTTGGGAGGTCTAGCGGGGGCGAATGAGCAGTTCTTC.

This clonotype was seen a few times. The CDR3 region is CAWSRTGVEQYF. In DNA form, the CDR3 reads TGTGCCTGGTCAAGGACAGGGGTCGAGCAGTACTTC. V gene TRBV30 combines with J gene TRBJ2-7, with 9 bases identical to TRBD1. Germline-derived CDR1 and CDR2 are GTSNPN and SVGIG (reference sequence). The CDR3 covers 12 residues. The ends lost 5 bases at V and 6 bases at J; junction bases unmatched: 5. Looking up the rest from reference TRBV30 and TRBJ2-7 gives the full variable domain: SQTIHQWPATLVQPVGSPLSLECTVEGTSNPNLYWYRQAAGRGLQLLFYSVGIGQISSEVPQNLSASRPQDRQFILSSKKLLLSDSGFYLCAWSRTGVEQYFGPGTRLTVT.

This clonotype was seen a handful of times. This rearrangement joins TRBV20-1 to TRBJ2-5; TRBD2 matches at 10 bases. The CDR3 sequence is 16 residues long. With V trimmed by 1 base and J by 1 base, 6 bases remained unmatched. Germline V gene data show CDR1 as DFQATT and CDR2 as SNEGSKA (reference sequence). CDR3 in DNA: TGCAGTGCTAGAGGGGCTAGCGGGAGAGTCCAAGAGACCCAGTACTTC. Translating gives CSARGASGRVQETQYF.

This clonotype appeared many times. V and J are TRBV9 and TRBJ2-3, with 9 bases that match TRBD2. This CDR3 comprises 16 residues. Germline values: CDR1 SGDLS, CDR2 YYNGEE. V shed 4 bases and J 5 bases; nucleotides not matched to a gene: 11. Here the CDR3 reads CASSITPAGGGDTQYF. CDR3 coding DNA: TGTGCCAGCAGCATAACACCAGCGGGGGGCGGAGATACGCAGTATTTT.

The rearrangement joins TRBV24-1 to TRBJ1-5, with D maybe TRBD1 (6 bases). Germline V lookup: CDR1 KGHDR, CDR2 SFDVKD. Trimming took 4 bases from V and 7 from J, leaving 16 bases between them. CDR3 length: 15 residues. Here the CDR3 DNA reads TGTGCCACCAGTGAAGGGGGGGCAGGGAGGCAGCCCCAGCATTTT. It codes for CATSEGGAGRQPQHF.

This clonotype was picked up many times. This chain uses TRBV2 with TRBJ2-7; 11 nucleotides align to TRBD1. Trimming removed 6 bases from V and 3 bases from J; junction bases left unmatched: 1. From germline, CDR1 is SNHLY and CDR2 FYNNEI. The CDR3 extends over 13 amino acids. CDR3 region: CASRGQGVYEQYF. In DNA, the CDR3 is TGTGCCAGCAGGGGACAGGGGGTCTACGAGCAGTACTTC.

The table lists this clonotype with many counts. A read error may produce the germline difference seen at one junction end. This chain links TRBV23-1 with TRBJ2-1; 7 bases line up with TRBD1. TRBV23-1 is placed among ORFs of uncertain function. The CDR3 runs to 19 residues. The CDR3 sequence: CASTQIHHPRGISYNEQFF. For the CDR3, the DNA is TGCGCCAGCACTCAAATTCACCATCCCAGGGGGATATCCTACAATGAGCAGTTCTTC.

As DNA, the CDR3 is TGTGCCAGCAGCTTTGGGGGTTTAGATCAGCCCCAGCATTTT. Translated: CASSFGGLDQPQHF. V is TRBV7-8 and J is TRBJ1-5; D is possibly TRBD1 (5 bases). Trimming removed 3 bases from V and 5 bases from J, with 11 bases in between. This CDR3 spans 14 amino acids. Germline V gene data show CDR1 as SGHVS and CDR2 as FQNEAQ.

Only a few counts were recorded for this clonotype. For the CDR3, the DNA is TGTGCCAGCAGTTACCCCCCGGGGGGCCCAGGGAGGTTCGACGCAGATACGCAGTATTTT. This sequence encodes CASSYPPGGPGRFDADTQYF. This chain joins TRBV6-6 and TRBJ2-3, with D possibly TRBD2 on 7 matching bases. CDR1 and CDR2 from the germline V gene are MNHNY and SVGAGI (reference sequence). Trimming took off 2 bases at V and 4 bases at J, with 28 bases between the two ends. This CDR3 region has 20 residues.

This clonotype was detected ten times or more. The DNA of the CDR3 is TGTGCCAGCTCACCCCGGGACGGACCCTACGAGCAGTACTTC. It specifies CASSPRDGPYEQYF. V usage is TRBV18 and J usage is TRBJ2-7; D is tentatively TRBD1 or TRBD2 (5 bases each). The CDR3 extends over 14 amino acids. Germline values: CDR1 KGHSH, CDR2 LQKENI. The germline V and J ends were trimmed by 3 bases and 2 bases, with 11 bases remaining between them.

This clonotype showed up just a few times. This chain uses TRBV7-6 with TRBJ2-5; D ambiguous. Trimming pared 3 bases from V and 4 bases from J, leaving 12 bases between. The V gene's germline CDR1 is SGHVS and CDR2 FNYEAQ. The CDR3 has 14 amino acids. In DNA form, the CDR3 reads TGTGCCAGCAGCTTCGATGCAGGAGTAGAGACCCAGTACTTC. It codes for CASSFDAGVETQYF.

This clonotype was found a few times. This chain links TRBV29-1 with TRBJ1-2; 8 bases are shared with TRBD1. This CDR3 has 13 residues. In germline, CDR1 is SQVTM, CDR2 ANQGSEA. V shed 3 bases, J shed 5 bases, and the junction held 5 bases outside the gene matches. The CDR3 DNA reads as TGCAGCGTTGAGGAGGACAGGGTATATGGCTACACCTTC. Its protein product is CSVEEDRVYGYTF. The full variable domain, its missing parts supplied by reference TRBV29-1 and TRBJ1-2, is SAVISQKPSRDICQRGTSLTIQCQVDSQVTMMFWYRQQPGQSLTLIATANQGSEATYESGFVIDKFPISRPNLTFSTLTVSNMSPEDSSIYLCSVEEDRVYGYTFGSGTRLTVV.

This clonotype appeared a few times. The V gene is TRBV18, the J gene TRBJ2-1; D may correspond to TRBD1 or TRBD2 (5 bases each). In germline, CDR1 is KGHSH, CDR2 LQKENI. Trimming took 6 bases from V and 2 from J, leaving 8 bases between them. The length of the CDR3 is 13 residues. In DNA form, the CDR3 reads TGTGCCAGCTCTGGGACCACCTACAATGAGCAGTTCTTC. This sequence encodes CASSGTTYNEQFF.

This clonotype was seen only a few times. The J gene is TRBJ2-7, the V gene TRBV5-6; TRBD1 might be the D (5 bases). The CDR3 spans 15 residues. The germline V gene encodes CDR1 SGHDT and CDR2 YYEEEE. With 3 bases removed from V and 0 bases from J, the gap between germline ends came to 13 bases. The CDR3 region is CASSSIRGISYEQYF. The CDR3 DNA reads TGTGCCAGCAGCTCGATTAGGGGTATCTCCTACGAGCAGTACTTC. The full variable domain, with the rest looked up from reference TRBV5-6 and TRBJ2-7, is DAGVTQSPTHLIKTRGQQVTLRCSPKSGHDTVSWYQQALGQGPQFIFQYYEEEERQRGNFPDRFSGHQFPNYSSELNVNALLLGDSALYLCASSSIRGISYEQYFGPGTRLTVT.

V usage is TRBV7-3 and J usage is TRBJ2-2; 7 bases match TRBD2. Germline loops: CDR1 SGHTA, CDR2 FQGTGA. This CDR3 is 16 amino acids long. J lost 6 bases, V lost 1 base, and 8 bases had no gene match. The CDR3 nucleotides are TGTGCCAGCAGCTTAAGTGGGGCGGGAGTCGCCGGGGAGCTGTTTTTT. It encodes CASSLSGAGVAGELFF. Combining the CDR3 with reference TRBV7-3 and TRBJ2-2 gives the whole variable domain GAGVSQTPSNKVTEKGKYVELRCDPISGHTALYWYRQSLGQGPEFLIYFQGTGAADDSGLPNDRFFAVRPEGSVSTLKIQRTERGDSAVYLCASSLSGAGVAGELFFGEGSRLTVL.

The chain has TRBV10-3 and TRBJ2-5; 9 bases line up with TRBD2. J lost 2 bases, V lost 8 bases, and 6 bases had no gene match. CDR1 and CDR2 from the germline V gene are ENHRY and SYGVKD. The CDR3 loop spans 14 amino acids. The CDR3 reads CAIGLSGGQETQYF. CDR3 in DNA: TGTGCCATCGGGCTTAGCGGGGGTCAAGAGACCCAGTACTTC.

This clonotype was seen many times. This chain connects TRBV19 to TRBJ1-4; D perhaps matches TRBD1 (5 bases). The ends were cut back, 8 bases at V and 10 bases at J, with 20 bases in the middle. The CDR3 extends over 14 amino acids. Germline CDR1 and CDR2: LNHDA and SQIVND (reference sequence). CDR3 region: CASGDTSGLGKLFF. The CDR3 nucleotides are TGTGCCAGTGGAGACACTTCGGGGCTGGGAAAACTGTTTTTT.

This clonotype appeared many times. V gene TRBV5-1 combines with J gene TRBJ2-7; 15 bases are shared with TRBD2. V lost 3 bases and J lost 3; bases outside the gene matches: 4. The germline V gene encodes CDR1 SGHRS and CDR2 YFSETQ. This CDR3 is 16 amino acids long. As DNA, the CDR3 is TGCGCCAGCAGCTCCTGGACTAGCGGGGGGGGCTACGAGCAGTACTTC. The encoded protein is CASSSWTSGGGYEQYF. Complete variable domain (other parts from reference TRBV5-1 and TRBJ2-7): KAGVTQTPRYLIKTRGQQVTLSCSPISGHRSVSWYQQTPGQGLQFLFEYFSETQRNKGNFPGRFSGRQFSNSRSEMNVSTLELGDSALYLCASSSWTSGGGYEQYFGPGTRLTVT.